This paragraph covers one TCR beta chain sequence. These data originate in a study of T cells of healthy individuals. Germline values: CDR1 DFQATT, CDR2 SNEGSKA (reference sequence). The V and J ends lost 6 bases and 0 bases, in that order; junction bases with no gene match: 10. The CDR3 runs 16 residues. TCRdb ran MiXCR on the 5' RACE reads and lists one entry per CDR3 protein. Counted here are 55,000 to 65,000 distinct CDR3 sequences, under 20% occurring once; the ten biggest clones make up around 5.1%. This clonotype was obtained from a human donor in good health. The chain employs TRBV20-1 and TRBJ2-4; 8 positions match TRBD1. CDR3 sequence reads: CSATTGQVLAKNIQYF. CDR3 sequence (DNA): TGCAGTGCAACTACGGGACAGGTGCTAGCCAAAAACATTCAGTACTTC.